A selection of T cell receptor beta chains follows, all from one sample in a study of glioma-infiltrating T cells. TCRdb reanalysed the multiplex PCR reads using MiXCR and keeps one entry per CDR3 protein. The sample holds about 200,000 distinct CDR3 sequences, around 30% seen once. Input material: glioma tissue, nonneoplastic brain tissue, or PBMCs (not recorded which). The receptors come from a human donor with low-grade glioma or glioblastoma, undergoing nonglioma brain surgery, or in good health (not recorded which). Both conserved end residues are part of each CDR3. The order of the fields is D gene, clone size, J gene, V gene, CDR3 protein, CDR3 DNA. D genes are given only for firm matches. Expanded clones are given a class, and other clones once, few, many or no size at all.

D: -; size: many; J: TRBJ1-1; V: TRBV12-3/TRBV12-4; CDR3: CASSLLEETEAFF; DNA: TGTGCCAGCAGTTTATTGGAGGAGACTGAAGCTTTCTTT
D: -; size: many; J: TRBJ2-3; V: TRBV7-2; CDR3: CASSFLSSYTDTQYF; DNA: TGTGCCAGCAGCTTTCTGTCTAGTTACACAGATACGCAGTATTTT
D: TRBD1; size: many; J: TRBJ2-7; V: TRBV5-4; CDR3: CASSLDQGAGEQYF; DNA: TGTGCCAGCAGCTTGGATCAGGGGGCAGGCGAGCAGTACTTC
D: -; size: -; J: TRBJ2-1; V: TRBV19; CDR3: CASSTGPRVEQFF; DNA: TGTGCCAGTAGTACCGGCCCTCGGGTTGAGCAGTTCTTC
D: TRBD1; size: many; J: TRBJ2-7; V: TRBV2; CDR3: CASRGQGARYF; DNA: TGTGCCAGCCGCGGACAGGGGGCGAGGTACTTC
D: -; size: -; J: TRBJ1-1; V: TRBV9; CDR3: CASSVVPDKNTEASF; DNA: TGTGCCAGCAGCGTAGTACCGGACAAGAACACTGAAGCTTCCTTT
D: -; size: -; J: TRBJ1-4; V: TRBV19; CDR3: CASSEQGLHEKLFF; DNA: TGTGCCAGTAGTGAACAGGGCCTCCATGAAAAACTGTTTTTT
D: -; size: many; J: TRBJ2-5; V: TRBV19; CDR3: CASSFGLMETQYF; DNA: TGTGCCAGTAGTTTCGGACTTATGGAGACCCAGTACTTC
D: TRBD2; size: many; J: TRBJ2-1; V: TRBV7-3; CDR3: CASSFLAGPYNEQFF; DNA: TGTGCCAGCAGCTTTCTAGCGGGCCCCTACAATGAGCAGTTCTTC
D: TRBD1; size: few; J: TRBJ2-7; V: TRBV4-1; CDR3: CASSHLDRAMDEQYF; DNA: TGCGCCAGCAGCCACCTTGACAGGGCCATGGACGAGCAGTACTTC
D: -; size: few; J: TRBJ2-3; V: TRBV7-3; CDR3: CASSLKRWRGTDTQYF; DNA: TGTGCCAGCAGCCTCAAGCGTTGGAGGGGCACAGATACGCAGTATTTT
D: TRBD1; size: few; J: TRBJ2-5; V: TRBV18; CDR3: CASSPTGAETQYF; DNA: TGTGCCAGCTCACCAACAGGGGCCGAGACCCAGTACTTC
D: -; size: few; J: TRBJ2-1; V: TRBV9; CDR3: CASSLGEISYNEQFF; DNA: TGTGCCAGCAGCTTAGGAGAGATCTCCTACAATGAGCAGTTCTTC
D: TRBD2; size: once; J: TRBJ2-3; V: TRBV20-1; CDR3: CSARDVALAGSTDTQYF; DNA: TGCAGTGCTAGAGATGTTGCACTAGCGGGAAGCACAGATACGCAGTATTTT
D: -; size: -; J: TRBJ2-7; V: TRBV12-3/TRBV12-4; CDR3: CASSLEAESYEQYF; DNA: TGTGCCAGCAGTTTAGAGGCGGAGAGCTACGAGCAGTACTTC
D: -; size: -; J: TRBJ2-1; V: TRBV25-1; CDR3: CASSEGLASYEQFF; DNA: TGTGCCAGCAGTGAAGGCCTAGCGTCCTATGAGCAGTTCTTC
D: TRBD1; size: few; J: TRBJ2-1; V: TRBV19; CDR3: CASSPGTGQYEQFF; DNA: TGTGCCAGTAGTCCGGGGACAGGACAGTATGAGCAGTTCTTC
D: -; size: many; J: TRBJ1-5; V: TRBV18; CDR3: CASSETGEYSNQPQHF; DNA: TGTGCCAGCTCAGAAACCGGGGAATATAGCAATCAGCCCCAGCATTTT
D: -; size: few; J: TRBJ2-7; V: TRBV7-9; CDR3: CASVSQEPPYEQYF; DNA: TGTGCCAGCGTATCCCAGGAGCCCCCCTACGAGCAGTACTTC
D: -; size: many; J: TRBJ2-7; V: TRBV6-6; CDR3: CASSYSPGIAYEQYF; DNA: TGTGCCAGCAGTTACTCGCCGGGTATTGCCTACGAGCAGTACTTC
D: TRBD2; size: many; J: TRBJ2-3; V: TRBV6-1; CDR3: CASNTRKTSGRSDTQYF; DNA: TGTGCCAGCAATACGAGGAAGACTAGCGGGAGATCAGATACGCAGTATTTT
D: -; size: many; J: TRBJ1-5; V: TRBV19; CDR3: CASSMTAYSNQPQHF; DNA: TGTGCCAGTAGTATGACAGCTTATAGCAATCAGCCCCAGCATTTT
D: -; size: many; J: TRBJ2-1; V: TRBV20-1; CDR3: CSVPRTTHEQFF; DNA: TGCAGTGTGCCTAGGACGACACATGAGCAGTTCTTC
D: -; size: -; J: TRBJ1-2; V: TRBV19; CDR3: CASRTAGTVNYGYTF; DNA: TGTGCCAGTAGAACCGCCGGGACCGTGAACTATGGCTACACCTTC
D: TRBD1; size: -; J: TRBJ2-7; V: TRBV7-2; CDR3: CASSLGKGAISEQYF; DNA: TGTGCCAGCAGCTTAGGGAAGGGGGCAATTTCCGAGCAGTACTTC
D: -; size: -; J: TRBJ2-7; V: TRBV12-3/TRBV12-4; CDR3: CASTKQGYYEQYF; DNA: TGTGCCAGCACCAAACAGGGTTACTACGAGCAGTACTTC
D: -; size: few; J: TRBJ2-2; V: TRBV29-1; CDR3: CSAEFGTVNTGELFF; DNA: TGCAGCGCGGAATTCGGGACGGTGAACACCGGGGAGCTGTTTTTT
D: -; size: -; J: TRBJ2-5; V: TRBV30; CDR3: CACPRLDGETQYF; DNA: TGTGCCTGCCCAAGACTAGACGGAGAGACCCAGTACTTC
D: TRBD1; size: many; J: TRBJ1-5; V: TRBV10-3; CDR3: CASSGGFSNQPQHF; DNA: TGTGCCAGCTCAGGGGGATTTAGCAATCAGCCCCAGCATTTT
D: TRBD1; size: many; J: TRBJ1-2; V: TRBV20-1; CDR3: CSARTSGTGDYGYTF; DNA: TGCAGTGCTAGAACCTCCGGGACAGGGGACTATGGCTACACCTTC
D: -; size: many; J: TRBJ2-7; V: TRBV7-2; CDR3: CASSLYRVVDSSYEQYF; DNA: TGTGCCAGCAGCTTGTACCGGGTAGTGGACAGCTCCTACGAGCAGTACTTC
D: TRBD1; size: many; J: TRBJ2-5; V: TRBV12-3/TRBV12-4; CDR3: CASSLNRGETQYF; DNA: TGTGCCAGCAGCCTGAACAGGGGAGAGACCCAGTACTTC
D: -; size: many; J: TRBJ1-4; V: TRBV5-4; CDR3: CASSLELTNEKLFF; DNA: TGTGCCAGCAGCTTGGAATTGACTAATGAAAAACTGTTTTTT
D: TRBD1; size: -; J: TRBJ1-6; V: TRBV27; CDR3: CALSLSTGQDPNSPLNF; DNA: TGTGCCCTCAGTTTATCGACGGGACAGGATCCCAATTCACCACTCAACTTT
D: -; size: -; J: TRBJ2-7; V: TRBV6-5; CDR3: CSSSYYPYEHYF; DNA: TGTTCCAGCAGTTACTACCCCTACGAGCACTACTTC
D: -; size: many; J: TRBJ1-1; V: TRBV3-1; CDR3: CASSQRGGTEAFF; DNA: TGTGCCAGCAGCCAAAGAGGAGGGACGGAAGCTTTCTTT
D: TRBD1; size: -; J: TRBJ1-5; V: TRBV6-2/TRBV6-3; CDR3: CASSDIDRDNQPQHF; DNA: TGTGCCAGCAGTGATATAGACAGGGACAATCAGCCCCAGCATTTT
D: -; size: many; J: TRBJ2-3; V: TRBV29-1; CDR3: CSVETAGAYSDTQYF; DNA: TGCAGCGTGGAGACGGCAGGGGCATACTCAGATACGCAGTATTTT
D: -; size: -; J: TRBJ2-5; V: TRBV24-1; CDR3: CATSDWKQGIVKETQYF; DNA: TGTGCCACCAGTGATTGGAAACAGGGCATTGTTAAAGAGACCCAGTACTTC
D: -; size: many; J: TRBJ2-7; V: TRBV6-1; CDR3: CASSLSGGYEQYF; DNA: TGTGCCAGCAGTCTGAGCGGAGGGTACGAGCAGTACTTC
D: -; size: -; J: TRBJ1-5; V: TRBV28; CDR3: CASRGRPRPQHF; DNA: TGTGCCAGCAGGGGTCGGCCTCGGCCCCAGCATTTT
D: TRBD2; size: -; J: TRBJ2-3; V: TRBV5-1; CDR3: CASSSLLAGSTDTQYF; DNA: TGCGCCAGCAGCTCCCTCCTAGCGGGAAGCACAGATACGCAGTATTTT
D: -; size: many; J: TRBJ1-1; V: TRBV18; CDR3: CASSPRLEYFEAFF; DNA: TGTGCCAGCTCACCTCGTTTGGAGTATTTTGAAGCTTTCTTT
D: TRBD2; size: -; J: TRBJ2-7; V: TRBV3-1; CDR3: CASSHYPLAGATYEQYF; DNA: TGTGCCAGCAGCCACTACCCCCTAGCGGGAGCTACCTACGAGCAGTACTTC
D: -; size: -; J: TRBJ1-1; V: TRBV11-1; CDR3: CASKMTGNTEAFF; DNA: TGTGCCAGCAAAATGACAGGGAACACTGAAGCTTTCTTT
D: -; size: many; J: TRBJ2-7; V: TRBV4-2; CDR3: CASSQEARVREQYF; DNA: TGTGCCAGCAGCCAAGAAGCTAGGGTACGCGAGCAGTACTTC
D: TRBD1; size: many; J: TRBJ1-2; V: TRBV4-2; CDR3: CASSHGTGEGYTF; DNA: TGTGCCAGCAGCCACGGGACAGGGGAGGGCTACACCTTC
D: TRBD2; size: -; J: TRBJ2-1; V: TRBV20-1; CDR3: CSARGGLAGGDYNEQFF; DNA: TGCAGTGCCCGAGGGGGACTAGCGGGAGGTGACTACAATGAGCAGTTCTTC
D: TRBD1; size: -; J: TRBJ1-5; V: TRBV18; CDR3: CASSPLSPRQGNVQPQHF; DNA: TGTGCCAGCTCACCCCTGTCGCCGCGACAGGGGAATGTTCAGCCCCAGCATTTT
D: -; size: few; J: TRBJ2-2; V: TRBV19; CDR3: CASSTGTSYFTGELFF; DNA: TGTGCCAGTAGTACCGGGACGTCGTACTTCACCGGGGAGCTGTTTTTT
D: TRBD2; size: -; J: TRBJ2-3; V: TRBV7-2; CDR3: CASSPAGGPYDADTQYF; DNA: TGTGCCAGCAGCCCAGCGGGAGGGCCTTATGATGCAGATACGCAGTATTTT
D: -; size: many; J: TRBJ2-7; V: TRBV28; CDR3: CASSLGTGRVYEQYF; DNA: TGTGCCAGCAGTTTAGGAACCGGCAGGGTCTACGAGCAGTACTTC
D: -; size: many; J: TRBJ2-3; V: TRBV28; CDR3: CASRSDDTQYF; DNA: TGTGCCAGCAGATCTGACGATACGCAGTATTTT
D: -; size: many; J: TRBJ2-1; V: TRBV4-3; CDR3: CASSQDGTLYNEQFF; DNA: TGCGCCAGCAGCCAAGACGGGACGCTCTACAATGAGCAGTTCTTC
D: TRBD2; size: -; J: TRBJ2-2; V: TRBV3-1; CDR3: CASGPASGTNTGELFF; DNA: TGTGCCAGCGGCCCGGCTAGCGGAACGAACACCGGCGAGCTGTTTTTT